These T cell receptor beta chains were read from a single sample in a study of regulatory T cells in long-lasting Graves disease. A single record per CDR3 protein comes from TCRdb applying MiXCR to the multiplex PCR reads. The sample shows a few hundred thousand distinct CDR3 sequences, roughly a fifth of them seen only once. The same data also went into a second study, on T cells in Graves' hyperthyroidism and ophthalmopathy.

This material consisted of peripheral blood mononuclear cells (PBMCs), taken at new diagnosis, from a patient treated with antithyroid drugs. All receptors come from a woman in her 30s with Graves disease. CDR3s include the opening cysteine and the closing phenylalanine or tryptophan. The D gene is left open where the match is weak. Some rows have no size entry. The others give once, few or many, or a class for an expanded clone.

size | J | D | V | DNA | CDR3
NA | TRBJ2-1 | TRBD2 | TRBV28 | TGTGCCAGCAGTTTATGGAATCGCGGGAGGAATGAGCAGTTCTTC | CASSLWNRGRNEQFF
many | TRBJ1-5 | NA | TRBV25-1 | TGTGCCAGCAGCCCCACAGGGAAGGGGCGGAATCAGCCCCAGCATTTT | CASSPTGKGRNQPQHF
many | TRBJ2-1 | NA | TRBV7-8 | TGTGCCAGCAGCTTATCGTGGGGGGAGAGTGAGCAGTTCTTC | CASSLSWGESEQFF
NA | TRBJ2-5 | TRBD2 | TRBV6-1 | TGTGCCAGCAGGAGGGAGGGGACGGTGGCGGAGACCCAGTACTTC | CASRREGTVAETQYF
many | TRBJ1-2 | NA | TRBV2 | TGTGCCAGCAGTGATTGGGGGCGCAGCTATGGCTACACCTTC | CASSDWGRSYGYTF
many | TRBJ1-2 | NA | TRBV3-1 | TGTGCCAGCAGCCAACTAACGACAGCCCTATATGGCTACACCTTC | CASSQLTTALYGYTF
many | TRBJ2-7 | TRBD2 | TRBV2 | TGTGCCAGCAGGGAAGACCCACCTAGCGGGAGAGGCGAGCAGTACTTC | CASREDPPSGRGEQYF
few | TRBJ2-7 | NA | TRBV3-1 | TGTGCCAGCAGCCAAGAACACAGGCCGGGCGAGCAGTACTTC | CASSQEHRPGEQYF
few | TRBJ2-7 | TRBD1 | TRBV5-4 | TGTGCCAGCAGCCCGCCACCCTTCGACAGGGCCCCTTACGAGCAGTACTTC | CASSPPPFDRAPYEQYF
many | TRBJ1-1 | NA | TRBV6-1 | TGTGCCAGTGGCGCGACTGAAGCTTTCTTT | CASGATEAFF
NA | TRBJ2-7 | TRBD2 | TRBV11-3 | TGTGCCAGCAGTTCCACCGGGACTAGCGTACCCTACGAGCAGTACTTC | CASSSTGTSVPYEQYF
few | TRBJ1-2 | TRBD1 | TRBV18 | TGTGCCAGCTCACCTTCCCCGACAGGGAGTGGCTACACCTTC | CASSPSPTGSGYTF
many | TRBJ2-1 | NA | TRBV7-3 | TGTGCCAGCAGCTGGGGGCAATCTGGGTTCAATGAGCAGTTCTTC | CASSWGQSGFNEQFF
many | TRBJ2-7 | NA | TRBV29-1 | TGCAGCGTTGAGGGTGCCGAGCAGTACTTC | CSVEGAEQYF
many | TRBJ1-2 | TRBD1 | TRBV19 | TGTGCCAGTACCTGGACAGGGGCTAACTATGGCTACACCTTC | CASTWTGANYGYTF
NA | TRBJ1-2 | NA | TRBV24-1 | TGTGCCGCCAGTGAACAGGGAGAGGGCTACACCTTC | CAASEQGEGYTF
many | TRBJ1-2 | TRBD1 | TRBV27 | TGTGCCAGCAGTCCAGACAGGGCCAACTATGGCTACACCTTC | CASSPDRANYGYTF
many | TRBJ2-7 | TRBD2 | TRBV5-1 | TGCGCCAGCAGCTTGGAGGGACTATCTCTCTACGAGCAGTACTTC | CASSLEGLSLYEQYF
many | TRBJ1-2 | TRBD1 | TRBV6-1 | TGTGCCAGCAGTACAGGGGCCTCTAACTATGGCTACACCTTC | CASSTGASNYGYTF
NA | TRBJ2-3 | TRBD2 | TRBV15 | TGTGCCACCAGCAGAGATAGGGGAATAGCGGGGGGCCGCACAGATACGCAGTATTTT | CATSRDRGIAGGRTDTQYF
many | TRBJ2-1 | NA | TRBV19 | TGTGCCAGTAGTATGGTCACCTCCTACAATGAGCAGTTCTTC | CASSMVTSYNEQFF
many | TRBJ1-3 | TRBD1 | TRBV6-1 | TGTGCCAGCAGTGAAATGAGGGGACAGCTAGGAAACACCATATATTTT | CASSEMRGQLGNTIYF
many | TRBJ1-6 | NA | TRBV30 | TGTGCCTGGAGCTTTGGACAGCTTAATAATTCACCCCTCCACTTT | CAWSFGQLNNSPLHF
NA | TRBJ1-6 | TRBD1 | TRBV4-1 | TGCGCCAGCAGCCAAGAAACGGGACAGGGTTATTCACCCCTCCACTTT | CASSQETGQGYSPLHF
many | TRBJ2-3 | NA | TRBV20-1 | TGCAGTGCTAGCCTTCGGAGGGGTTCCACAGATACGCAGTATTTT | CSASLRRGSTDTQYF
many | TRBJ1-1 | NA | TRBV27 | TGTGCCAGCAGCCGGGGACTCAAGAACACTGAAGCTTTCTTT | CASSRGLKNTEAFF
many | TRBJ1-1 | NA | TRBV9 | TGTGCCAGCAGCGTAGGGGCCATGGGGGACACTGAAGCTTTCTTT | CASSVGAMGDTEAFF
NA | TRBJ2-5 | TRBD2 | TRBV2 | TGTGCCAGCAGCGGGACTAGCGGGGGGCTCCAAGAGACCCAGTACTTC | CASSGTSGGLQETQYF
many | TRBJ1-2 | TRBD1 | TRBV30 | TGTGCCTGGAGTACAGGGGGCAATGGCTACACCTTC | CAWSTGGNGYTF
many | TRBJ2-5 | NA | TRBV5-1 | TGCGCCAGCAGCTTTGGGGGAGCAACCCAAAAGACCCAGTACTTC | CASSFGGATQKTQYF
many | TRBJ1-2 | TRBD1 | TRBV7-9 | TGTGCCAGCAGCTTAGCTGGGGGACAGGGCCATGGCTACACCTTC | CASSLAGGQGHGYTF
NA | TRBJ2-2 | TRBD2 | TRBV20-1 | TGCAGTACCCCCTTGAGCGGGGGGGCGCGAACCGGGGAGCTGTTTTTT | CSTPLSGGARTGELFF
many | TRBJ1-5 | NA | TRBV6-1 | TGTGCCAGCACCACGCGAGGCAATCAGCCCCAGCATTTT | CASTTRGNQPQHF
NA | TRBJ1-5 | TRBD1 | TRBV14 | TGTGCCAGCAGCCTCTGGACAGGGATTGATAGCAATCAGCCCCAGCATTTT | CASSLWTGIDSNQPQHF
many | TRBJ1-5 | TRBD1 | TRBV15 | TGTGCCACCAGCAGAGGATGGACAGGCGGCCAGCCCCAGCATTTT | CATSRGWTGGQPQHF
many | TRBJ2-3 | NA | TRBV24-1 | TGTGCCACCGGAAAGTCTCGGAAGGACACAGATACGCAGTATTTT | CATGKSRKDTDTQYF
NA | TRBJ2-5 | NA | TRBV29-1 | TGCAGCGTTGGAGGGGCCGGACAAGAGACCCAGTACTTC | CSVGGAGQETQYF
NA | TRBJ2-3 | TRBD1 | TRBV2 | TGTGCCAGCAGTGCCCGGGACAGTACAGGTACGCAGTATTTT | CASSARDSTGTQYF
few | TRBJ1-2 | NA | TRBV6-2/TRBV6-3 | TGTGCCAGCAGAGCACCGGGCCCGCCGAAGGATGGCTACACCTTC | CASRAPGPPKDGYTF
NA | TRBJ1-4 | NA | TRBV18 | TGTGCCAGCTCAAAAAACGAAGGATATAATGAAAAACTGTTTTTT | CASSKNEGYNEKLFF
many | TRBJ2-7 | NA | TRBV12-3/TRBV12-4 | TGTGCCAGCAGTTTAGTAGTGGCCGGTGGGCAGTACTTC | CASSLVVAGGQYF